The entry below gives a single T cell receptor beta chain sequence along with its context. Everyone who took part was roughly 18 to 89 years old, and they came from about two dozen US areas. Cohort assignment relied on participant-reported clinical history. The data originate from a study of blood T cell repertoires in COVID-19. The CDR3 has 15 residues. The germline V gene has CDR1 KGHSH and CDR2 LQKENI. The germline V and J ends were trimmed by 0 bases and 3 bases, with 11 bases remaining between them. As handled by the study authors: Quantification of nucleated cells was approximated via reference gene primer amplification. Here immunoSEQ multiplex PCR was the method, and the copy in TCRdb shows in-frame clones only, minus some. V and J calls and clone size follow that table, whereas D and trimming were derived from the DNA. This table holds around 190,000 clones, roughly 77% found once.

This clonotype was obtained from a woman aged 45 to 65 with acute COVID-19. The V and J genes are TRBV18 and TRBJ1-2; D remains ambiguous. Specimen: PBMCs or T cells enriched from blood (not recorded which). The CDR3 loop reads CASSPPEADYYGYTF. The DNA of the CDR3 is TGTGCCAGCTCACCACCGGAGGCGGATTACTATGGCTACACCTTC.